Only a few counts were recorded for the clone carrying this T cell receptor beta chain. Its antigen is not known. CDR3 length: 14 residues. CDR1 SGHVS and CDR2 FNYEAQ come from the germline V gene. Trimming removed 5 bases at V and 3 bases at J, with 12 bases between. The data originate from a study of T cell repertoires in cytomegalovirus infection. Background on the study: Indications came from public TCR beta signatures; they pointed to CMV infection and to a matching HLA type.

MiXCR was run by TCRdb on the reads, yielding one entry per CDR3 protein. The sample records 150,000 to 180,000 distinct CDR3 sequences, around a quarter being singletons. Points from the study as a whole: Totalled public TCR beta family frequency picked out people who carried CMV plus the relevant HLA. In two of eight donors, the top clonotype was HLA-C-restricted CMV-specific.

Sample: PBMCs. This clonotype was obtained from a human donor in good health (CMV status not recorded). Some clones in this sample may be carry-over from other donors' samples. The chain links TRBV7-6 to TRBJ2-3; no reliable D call. This CDR3 reads CASSLNWGTDTQYF. The CDR3, as DNA: TGTGCCAGCAGCCTTAATTGGGGTACAGATACGCAGTATTTT.